One sample yielded the 26 T cell receptor beta chains listed below, sequenced in a study of cytomegalovirus exposure and HLA in healthy donors. Primers: 60 Vbeta forward and 13 Jbeta reverse. Measured with immunoSEQ multiplex PCR; TCRdb has only the in-frame clones, and not every one. The sample lists fewer than 200,000 clones, about four fifths occurring once. Specimen: PBMCs. These receptors were taken from a woman under 30 in good health and CMV-seropositive.

This clone was seen a handful of times. CDR3 in DNA: TGTGCCAGCAGCATATCTGGGGCCAACGTCCTGACTTTC. Amino acid sequence: CASSISGANVLTF. This chain uses TRBV5-4 with TRBJ2-6; D call uncertain. Germline CDR1 reads SGHNT; CDR2 reads YYREEE (reference sequence). This CDR3 contains 13 residues. V dropped 4 bases and J dropped 1 base, with 3 bases sitting between them.

This clone was seen more than once but under ten times. V and J are TRBV7-9 and TRBJ1-1; D not certain. The CDR3 runs to 14 residues. V was clipped by 10 bases and J by 0 bases, with 15 bases between them. From germline, CDR1 is SEHNR and CDR2 FQNEAQ (reference sequence). The CDR3 is CATQRSSMNTEAFF. The DNA for the CDR3 is TGTGCCACCCAAAGGAGCAGCATGAACACTGAAGCTTTCTTT.

The rearrangement uses TRBV5-4 and TRBJ2-1; 7 bases map to TRBD1. The CDR3 extends over 16 amino acids. The V gene end was trimmed by 3 bases and the J gene end by 5 bases; junction bases not matched to a gene: 11. Germline CDR1 and CDR2: SGHNT and YYREEE (reference sequence). DNA of the CDR3: TGTGCCAGCAGCTCACTCCAAGGGGGCAGGAACAATGAGCAGTTCTTC. Amino acids: CASSSLQGGRNNEQFF.

V is TRBV2 and J is TRBJ1-1, with unresolved D. The CDR3 length is 13 residues. CDR1 is SNHLY, CDR2 FYNNEI, per germline. V was shortened by 6 bases and J by 2 bases, with 10 bases between the two germline ends. The CDR3 loop reads CASRRQANTEAFF. CDR3 sequence (DNA): TGTGCCAGCAGACGGCAGGCAAACACTGAAGCTTTCTTT.

The chain carries TRBV11-1 and TRBJ2-5, with TRBD2 matching 11 bases. The trim removed 1 base at V and 7 bases at J, leaving 8 bases unmatched. The length of the CDR3 is 16 residues. Germline V gene sequence: CDR1 SGHAT, CDR2 FQDESV (reference sequence). CDR3 residues: CASSLVSGGDPGTQYF. In DNA form, the CDR3 reads TGTGCCAGCAGCTTAGTTAGCGGGGGGGACCCCGGGACCCAGTACTTC.

V and J are TRBV7-9 and TRBJ1-2; a weak D match, TRBD1 (6 bases). Trimming removed 5 bases at V and 4 bases at J, with 14 bases between. There are 14 residues in the CDR3. Germline CDR1 is SEHNR and CDR2 is FQNEAQ (reference sequence). CDR3 protein: CASSLADRTYGYTF. The CDR3 coding sequence is TGTGCCAGCAGCCTTGCCGACAGGACCTATGGCTACACCTTC.

The V and J genes are TRBV2 and TRBJ2-3, with 7 bases matching TRBD2. With 6 bases clipped from V and 1 base from J, the junction kept 7 bases outside the gene matches. The CDR3 loop spans 15 amino acids. The V gene's germline CDR1 is SNHLY and CDR2 FYNNEI. The CDR3: CASRASGERTDTQYF. CDR3 nucleotides: TGTGCCAGCAGAGCGAGCGGGGAGCGCACAGATACGCAGTATTTT.

The V and J genes are TRBV13 and TRBJ2-2, with TRBD2 matching 11 bases. CDR1 PRHDT and CDR2 FYEKMQ come from the germline V gene (reference sequence). Losses at the gene ends were 1 base for V and 7 bases for J; bases not matched to a gene: 5. This CDR3 region has 16 residues. CDR3 in DNA: TGTGCCAGCAGCTTAGCACTAGCGGGGGAAAACGGGGAGCTGTTTTTT. Protein product: CASSLALAGENGELFF.

J is TRBJ2-7 and V is TRBV27, with 9 bases aligning to TRBD1. Per germline, CDR1 MNHEY and CDR2 SMNVEV (reference sequence). The J segment lost 0 bases and the V segment lost 5 bases, leaving 17 bases of the junction unmatched. This CDR3 has 19 residues. The CDR3 nucleotides read TGTGCCAGCAGTGGGATCGACAGGGGGGCAAGTTCCCCCTCCTACGAGCAGTACTTC. Translation: CASSGIDRGASSPSYEQYF.

The J gene is TRBJ2-3, the V gene TRBV4-2, with 7 bases lining up with TRBD1. The CDR3 sequence is 15 residues long. V shed 4 bases and J 2 bases; nucleotides not matched to a gene: 6. The germline CDR1 and CDR2 sequences are LGHNA and YNFKEQ. The CDR3 DNA is TGTGCCAGCAGCCGGGGACAGCCCTCCACAGATACGCAGTATTTT. It codes for CASSRGQPSTDTQYF.

Comments on this clone: One end of the junction varies from germline; a read error may be responsible. The J gene is TRBJ1-5, the V gene TRBV6-1, with D perhaps TRBD1 (6 bases). The CDR3 runs to 15 residues. Germline V gene lookup returns CDR1 MNHNS and CDR2 SASEGT. This CDR3 is CTSSKGQGGAQPQHF. CDR3 nucleotide sequence: TGTACCAGCAGCAAAGGACAAGGGGGAGCTCAGCCCCAGCATTTT.

The chain uses TRBV19 and TRBJ2-1; 10 bases align to TRBD2. Germline CDR1 reads LNHDA; CDR2 reads SQIVND (reference sequence). The CDR3 totals 17 residues. V lost 3 bases to trimming and J lost 0 bases; unmatched junction nucleotides: 5. CDR3 protein: CASSILLAGSSYNEQFF. The CDR3 DNA sequence: TGTGCCAGTAGTATCTTACTAGCGGGGAGCTCCTACAATGAGCAGTTCTTC. The full variable domain, its missing parts supplied by reference TRBV19 and TRBJ2-1, is DGGITQSPKYLFRKEGQNVTLSCEQNLNHDAMYWYRQDPGQGLRLIYYSQIVNDFQKGDIAEGYSVSREKKESFPLTVTSAQKNPTAFYLCASSILLAGSSYNEQFFGPGTRLTVL.

This clone was seen only once. V and J are TRBV29-1 and TRBJ1-2; 9 bases are a match to TRBD1. The junction had 9 bases not matched to a gene; V was cut back by 4 bases and J by 6 bases. Germline-derived CDR1 and CDR2 are SQVTM and ANQGSEA. The CDR3 is 14 residues long. The CDR3 region is CSVGPTGGVDGYTF. The CDR3 DNA is TGCAGCGTTGGGCCAACAGGGGGCGTCGATGGCTACACCTTC.

The V call is TRBV18, the J call TRBJ1-1; 7 positions match TRBD1. Germline trimming cut 8 bases from V and 1 base from J; bases unmatched to any gene: 4. From germline, CDR1 is KGHSH and CDR2 LQKENI. The CDR3 totals 13 residues. Here the CDR3 DNA reads TGTGCCAGCGCGGGACAGACGAACACTGAAGCTTTCTTT. Its translation: CASAGQTNTEAFF.

V usage is TRBV5-1 and J usage is TRBJ1-1; 11 bases are a match to TRBD1. The CDR3 is 15 amino acids. Losses at the gene ends were 4 bases for V and 7 bases for J; bases not matched to a gene: 9. CDR1 SGHRS and CDR2 YFSETQ come from the germline V gene. The CDR3 here is CASSRSGTGGFEAFF. As DNA, the CDR3 is TGCGCCAGCAGCCGCTCGGGGACAGGGGGTTTTGAAGCTTTCTTT.

The chain has TRBV21-1 and TRBJ1-1. TRBV21-1 is classified as a pseudogene. CDR3 size: 14 residues. The CDR3 sequence is CASSLKRADSEAFF. The DNA for the CDR3 is TGTGCCAGCAGCTTAAAGCGGGCAGACTCTGAAGCTTTCTTT.

The gene calls are TRBV6-1 and TRBJ2-5; D perhaps matches TRBD2 (5 bases). The CDR3 covers 14 residues. Germline V gene data show CDR1 as MNHNS and CDR2 as SASEGT. Trimming cost V 5 bases and J 1 base, with 11 bases left between them. The CDR3 loop reads CASSFRLAQETQYF. CDR3 coding DNA: TGTGCCAGCAGTTTCCGTCTAGCCCAAGAGACCCAGTACTTC.

V usage is TRBV25-1 and J usage is TRBJ2-1; D not certain. The V gene lost 4 bases and the J gene lost 1 base, with 17 bases spanning the gap. The germline V gene encodes CDR1 MGHDK and CDR2 SYGVNS. There are 17 residues in the CDR3. CDR3 protein: CASSGQAASTSYNEQFF. Written as DNA, the CDR3 is TGTGCCAGCAGTGGTCAGGCAGCATCGACGTCCTACAATGAGCAGTTCTTC.

The chain has TRBV4-3 and TRBJ1-2; 9 positions match TRBD1. CDR3 length: 16 residues. The V and J ends lost 0 bases and 5 bases, in that order; junction bases with no gene match: 7. Per the germline V gene, CDR1 is LGHNA and CDR2 is YSLEER. CDR3 region: CASSQDLQGALYGYTF. CDR3 in DNA: TGCGCCAGCAGCCAAGACCTACAGGGGGCCCTTTATGGCTACACCTTC.

This chain joins TRBV4-1 and TRBJ1-2, with 7 bases identical to TRBD1. Germline V CDR1 and CDR2: MGHRA, YSYEKL. This CDR3 is 13 amino acids long. The V segment lost 4 bases and the J segment 2 bases; nucleotides outside the gene matches: 1. The CDR3 sequence: CASSRDRNYGYTF. For the CDR3, the DNA is TGCGCCAGCAGCCGGGACAGAAACTATGGCTACACCTTC.

This sequence joins TRBV14 and TRBJ2-7, with 9 nucleotides matching TRBD1. CDR3 length: 16 amino acids. V was clipped by 2 bases and J by 6 bases; unmatched bases: 11. CDR1 SGHDN and CDR2 FVKESK come from the germline V gene. CDR3 nucleotides: TGTGCCAGCAGCCAAATACCGGGACAGGGAACCTCCGAGCAGTACTTC. This sequence encodes CASSQIPGQGTSEQYF.

The chain combines TRBV7-2 with TRBJ2-7; D is unclear. Germline V lookup: CDR1 SGHTA, CDR2 FQGNSA. Trimming took off 1 base at V and 3 bases at J, with 10 bases between the two ends. This CDR3 spans 14 amino acids. The CDR3 region has the DNA TGTGCCAGCAGCTTAGTAAGTTCGGTCTACGAGCAGTACTTC. The encoded protein is CASSLVSSVYEQYF.

The genes are TRBV6-1 and TRBJ2-2, with a weak D call TRBD1 (5 bases). Trimming pared 6 bases from V and 4 bases from J, leaving 12 bases between. The CDR3 spans 14 residues. The germline V gene encodes CDR1 MNHNS and CDR2 SASEGT. CDR3 coding DNA: TGTGCCAGCAGGGAGTCCAGGGTCACCGGGGAGCTGTTTTTT. Protein product: CASRESRVTGELFF.

This chain uses TRBV4-3 with TRBJ1-6; 8 positions agree with TRBD1. CDR3 size: 16 residues. V dropped 1 base and J dropped 6; count of bases not matched to a gene: 5. Per germline, CDR1 LGHNA and CDR2 YSLEER. The CDR3 loop reads CASSQGVTGGNSPLHF. Here the CDR3 DNA reads TGCGCCAGCAGCCAAGGGGTAACAGGGGGTAATTCACCCCTCCACTTT.

V usage is TRBV5-4 and J usage is TRBJ2-3; tentative D call: TRBD2 (5 bases). Germline loops: CDR1 SGHNT, CDR2 YYREEE (reference sequence). The length of the CDR3 is 16 residues. Trimming cost V 4 bases and J 0 bases, with 15 bases left between them. Here the CDR3 DNA reads TGTGCCAGCAGCCCGCGGGCCCGAACTAGCACAGATACGCAGTATTTT. This gives the protein CASSPRARTSTDTQYF. Looking up the rest from reference TRBV5-4 and TRBJ2-3 gives the full variable domain: ETGVTQSPTHLIKTRGQQVTLRCSSQSGHNTVSWYQQALGQGPQFIFQYYREEENGRGNFPPRFSGLQFPNYSSELNVNALELDDSALYLCASSPRARTSTDTQYFGPGTRLTVL.

The V gene is TRBV29-1, the J gene TRBJ2-1, with 12 nucleotides matching TRBD2. CDR1 SQVTM and CDR2 ANQGSEA come from the germline V gene. This CDR3 region has 17 residues. V dropped 7 bases and J dropped 3; count of bases not matched to a gene: 13. The CDR3 region is CSARLAGALANYNEQFF. The CDR3 nucleotides are TGCAGCGCGAGACTAGCGGGGGCCCTAGCGAACTACAATGAGCAGTTCTTC.